These T cell receptor beta chains were read from a single sample in a study of T cell repertoires in cytomegalovirus infection. MiXCR, applied by TCRdb to the reads, yields one record per CDR3 protein. In the table there are about 310,000 distinct CDR3 sequences, 25% of which are singletons. Antigens of these TCRs are unknown. This material consisted of cultured PBMCs, taken from culture after CMV antigen stimulation. Receptors were obtained from a human donor in good health (CMV status not recorded). Some clones in this sample may be carry-over from other donors' samples. Each CDR3 is given with its conserved first and last residue.

v_call,cdr3_aa
TRBV12-5,CASWDENVLNTEAFF
TRBV28,CASTPGQGMFTDTQYF
TRBV7-2,CASSLKAGNGELFF
TRBV6-1,CASSEVGVSGGNTGELFF
TRBV6-1,CASSEFAGITDTQYF
TRBV7-9,CASTPRGQGSRTHNEQFF
TRBV19,CASSMLRRGYTF
TRBV27,CASSSTGTGGADTEAFF
TRBV4-1,CASSQGYGTVNTEAFF
TRBV5-1,CASSEQGGHEQYF
TRBV12-3/TRBV12-4,CASSLMNSGFPNTGELFF
TRBV5-1,CASSPLGIWTGELFF
TRBV6-2/TRBV6-3,CASRPSGSRYNEQFF
TRBV19,CASSGAGGNTGELFF
TRBV25-1,CASSESLQGAGEKLFF
TRBV7-9,CASSHGEETQYF
TRBV13,CASSSRGLYEQYF
TRBV20-1,CSADPSRSSYNEQFF
TRBV7-9,CASSTLAGAYNEQFF
TRBV30,CAWSPPGRMGGELFF
TRBV12-3/TRBV12-4,CASSLGQGLASPLHF
TRBV7-6,CASSLKGVNEQFF
TRBV12-3/TRBV12-4,CATRRADYSGNTIYF
TRBV7-2,CASSLAGTSGGYEQYF
TRBV19,CASSHRDTEAFF
TRBV28,CASRTGPYGYTF
TRBV20-1,CSAMGLARVDEQFF
TRBV12-3/TRBV12-4,CASSLNQGDTQYF
TRBV18,CASSPIRGAQEQFF